The rows below give T cell receptor beta chains drawn from one sample of a study of cytomegalovirus exposure and HLA in healthy donors. Profiling relied on immunoSEQ multiplex PCR, and the TCRdb table lists in-frame clones only, not all of them. The sample yields 250,000 to 400,000 clones, approximately 88% seen once. Sequenced input: PBMCs. All receptors derive from a man younger than 45 in good health and CMV-seronegative. CDR3s include the opening cysteine and the closing phenylalanine or tryptophan. The D gene is left open where the match is weak. Size values are once, few and many counts, or a class for expanded clones, and some rows have none.

j_call	d_call	v_call	clone_size	cdr3_nt	cdr3_aa
TRBJ1-6	.	TRBV27	.	TGTGCCAGCAGAGGGTTTACAGGGATCCAATATAATTCACCCCTCCACTTT	CASRGFTGIQYNSPLHF
TRBJ1-1	TRBD1	TRBV11-2	few	TGTGCCAGCAGTGACAGGGCCTACACTGAAGCTTTCTTT	CASSDRAYTEAFF
TRBJ2-3	.	TRBV12-5	once	TGTGCTAGTGGTTTGGTACCTAGCGTAGACACAGATACGCAGTATTTT	CASGLVPSVDTDTQYF
TRBJ2-7	.	TRBV27	.	TGTGCCAGCAAAGATTTGGGGGGGGGCACGTACGAGCAGTACTTC	CASKDLGGGTYEQYF
TRBJ2-5	.	TRBV18	.	TGTGCCAGCTCAACGACAGGTACCGCGGTGGAGACCCAGTACTTC	CASSTTGTAVETQYF
TRBJ1-2	.	TRBV6-5	.	TGTGCCAGCAGTTGGCAGACAGGTTTACGTTACTATGGCTACACCTTC	CASSWQTGLRYYGYTF
TRBJ2-7	.	TRBV11-2	.	TGTGCCAGCAGCTTAGGAAGGGGAGGCTACGAGCAGTACTTC	CASSLGRGGYEQYF
TRBJ2-2	TRBD2	TRBV7-9	.	TGTGCCAGCAGCCCTAGCGGGGGGGCCACCGGGGAGCTGTTTTTT	CASSPSGGATGELFF
TRBJ1-2	TRBD1	TRBV7-9	.	TGTGCCAGCAGCTTAGCTACAGGGGACTATGGCTACACCTTC	CASSLATGDYGYTF
TRBJ2-3	TRBD2	TRBV7-9	.	TGTGCCAGCAGCTCCCGGGGGGGGACAGATACGCAGTATTTT	CASSSRGGTDTQYF
TRBJ2-1	.	TRBV10-1	once	TGCGCCAGCAGTGAGACAGGCAACATATACAATGAGCAGTTCTTC	CASSETGNIYNEQFF
TRBJ1-1	.	TRBV19	.	TGTGCCAGTAGTATGCGGGGTAGCACTGAAGCTTTCTTT	CASSMRGSTEAFF
TRBJ1-6	TRBD1	TRBV30	.	TGTGCCTGGACAGGGGGAAATTCACCCCTCCACTTT	CAWTGGNSPLHF
TRBJ2-3	TRBD1	TRBV7-6	.	TGTGCCAGCAGCAAATTCTCCCCACAGGGGAAGCACACAGATACGCAGTATTTT	CASSKFSPQGKHTDTQYF
TRBJ1-6	.	TRBV7-2	few	TGTGCCAGCATGACCCCTCGGGGGGGCATCTATAATTCACCCCTCCACTTT	CASMTPRGGIYNSPLHF
TRBJ1-6	.	TRBV21-1	.	TGTGCCAGCAGCAAAGCTATACGCGGACAGGGGGACTCTAATTCACCCCTCCACTTT	CASSKAIRGQGDSNSPLHF
TRBJ1-1	.	TRBV6-5	.	TGTGCCAGCAGTTACTCGGGGGGAGGCACTGAAGCTTTCTTT	CASSYSGGGTEAFF
TRBJ2-7	.	TRBV6-6	once	TGTGCCAGCAGGACCCGGGCCACAGGTTCCTACGAGCAGTACTTC	CASRTRATGSYEQYF
TRBJ1-6	TRBD1	TRBV30	once	TGTGCCTGGAGTGTACAGGGGGCGGGTAATTCACCCCTCCACTTT	CAWSVQGAGNSPLHF
TRBJ1-1	.	TRBV18	.	TGTGCCAGCTCACCACCGATCGGTGAAGCTTTCTTT	CASSPPIGEAFF
TRBJ2-7	.	TRBV19	.	TGTGCCAGTAGTAGCAGGGTAGCAAGCTCCTACGAGCAGTACTTC	CASSSRVASSYEQYF
TRBJ2-7	.	TRBV27	.	TGTGCCAGCAGTCCCTGGTCGAAGCCCTACGAGCAGTACTTC	CASSPWSKPYEQYF
TRBJ1-4	.	TRBV6-5	.	TGTGCCAGCAGTTACCGGGGAATTAGGGAAAAACTGTTTTTT	CASSYRGIREKLFF
TRBJ2-7	TRBD2	TRBV4-3	.	TGCGCCAGCAGCACGAAGCGGGGGGCGGGGTACGAGCAGTACTTC	CASSTKRGAGYEQYF
TRBJ2-1	TRBD1	TRBV6-1	.	TGTGCCAGCAGTGTAGGGGGCCTTTCCTACAATGAGCAGTTCTTC	CASSVGGLSYNEQFF